This TCR beta chain comes out of a study of CD8 T cells in ankylosing spondylitis. This clonotype was seen at least ten times. Its target is unknown. Trimming removed 0 bases at V and 1 base at J, with 19 bases between. The CDR3 has 18 amino acids. The V gene's germline CDR1 is SGHDT and CDR2 YYEEEE. Using quantitative 5'-RACE with molecular barcodes, the authors made TCR beta libraries. TCRdb analysed the 5' RACE reads with MiXCR anew, one entry per CDR3 protein. The repertoire has about 500,000 distinct CDR3 sequences, about 5.2% of them found once; the top ten carry under 4.5%. General study points: A TCR beta motif made of fewer than ten highly homologous variants seemed typical of ankylosing spondylitis blood.

V usage is TRBV5-6 and J usage is TRBJ1-1; D gene unclear. The TCR sequence derives from a male donor with ankylosing spondylitis. Input material: blood, either unsorted or a sorted T cell fraction (not recorded which). The CDR3 bases are TGTGCCAGCAGCTTGGAGGAGGGCAAACTCGGCGCGAACACTGAAGCTTTCTTT. This gives the protein CASSLEEGKLGANTEAFF.